This TCR beta chain was captured by sequencing in a study of blood T cell repertoires in COVID-19. Study-level information: PBMCs, B-cell-depleted T cells, or T cells provided the cDNA or gDNA that made up the material.

In the original processing: For nucleated cells, counts were estimated from reference gene primer amplification. Only in-frame clones appear in the TCRdb table, and some are missing; sequencing was by immunoSEQ multiplex PCR. The V and J calls and the clone size are those of that table, but D and trimming were determined from the DNA. The top ten hold less than 4% of the sample, which has roughly 90,000 clones, approximately 85% seen once. Followed longitudinally, the Seattle patients had been enrolled during active infection. The germline V and J ends were trimmed by 2 bases and 0 bases, with 23 bases remaining between them. This CDR3 has 20 residues. Germline CDR1 reads KGHSH; CDR2 reads LQKENI.

The specimen was peripheral blood. The rearrangement uses TRBV18 and TRBJ1-5, with D perhaps TRBD1 (6 bases). The sequence came from an elderly woman with COVID-19, enrolled during active disease. The CDR3 DNA is TGTGCCAGCTCACCAAAGAGGACAGCCGGGGGGTTTTATAGCAATCAGCCCCAGCATTTT. The encoded protein is CASSPKRTAGGFYSNQPQHF.